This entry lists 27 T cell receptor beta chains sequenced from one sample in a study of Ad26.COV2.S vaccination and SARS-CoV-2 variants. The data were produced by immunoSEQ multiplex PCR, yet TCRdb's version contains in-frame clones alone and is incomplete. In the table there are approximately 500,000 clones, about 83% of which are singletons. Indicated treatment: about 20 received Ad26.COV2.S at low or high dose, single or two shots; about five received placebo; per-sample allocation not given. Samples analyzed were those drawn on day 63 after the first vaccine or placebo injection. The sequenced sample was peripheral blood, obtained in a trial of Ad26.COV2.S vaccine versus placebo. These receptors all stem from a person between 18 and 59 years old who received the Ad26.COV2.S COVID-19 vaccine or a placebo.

The CDR3 bases are TGCGCCAGCAGCCAAAGTAGGCGGAACGAGCAGTACTTC. Protein: CASSQSRRNEQYF. The V gene is TRBV4-1, the J gene TRBJ2-7, with D unclear. Deletions cut 2 bases from V and 5 bases from J, with 10 bases between. The CDR3 consists of 13 residues. Germline lookup yields CDR1 MGHRA and CDR2 YSYEKL.

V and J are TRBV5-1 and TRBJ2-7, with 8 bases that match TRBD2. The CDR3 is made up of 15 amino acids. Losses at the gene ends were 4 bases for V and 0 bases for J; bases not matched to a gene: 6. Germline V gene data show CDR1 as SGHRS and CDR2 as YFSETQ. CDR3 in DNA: TGCGCCAGCAGCATTAGCGGGACGAGCTCCTACGAGCAGTACTTC. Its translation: CASSISGTSSYEQYF.

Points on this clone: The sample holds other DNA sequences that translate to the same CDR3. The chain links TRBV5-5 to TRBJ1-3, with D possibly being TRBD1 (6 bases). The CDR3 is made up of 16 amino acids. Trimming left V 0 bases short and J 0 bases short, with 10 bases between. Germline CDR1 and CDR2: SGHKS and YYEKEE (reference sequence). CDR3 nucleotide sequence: TGTGCCAGCAGCTTGGCTCCCAGGGGCTCTGGAAACACCATATATTTT. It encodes CASSLAPRGSGNTIYF.

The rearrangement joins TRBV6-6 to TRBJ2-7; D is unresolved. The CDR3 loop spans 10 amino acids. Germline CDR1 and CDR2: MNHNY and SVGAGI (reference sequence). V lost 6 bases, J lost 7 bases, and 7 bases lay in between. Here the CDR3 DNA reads TGTGCCAGCAGCGTGAGGGAGCAGTACTTC. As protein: CASSVREQYF.

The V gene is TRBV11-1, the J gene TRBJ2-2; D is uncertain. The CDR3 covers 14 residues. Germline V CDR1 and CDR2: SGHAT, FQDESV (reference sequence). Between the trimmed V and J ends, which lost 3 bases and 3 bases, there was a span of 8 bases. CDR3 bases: TGTGCCAGCAGCTTCGGTTTTTACACCGGGGAGCTGTTTTTT. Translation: CASSFGFYTGELFF.

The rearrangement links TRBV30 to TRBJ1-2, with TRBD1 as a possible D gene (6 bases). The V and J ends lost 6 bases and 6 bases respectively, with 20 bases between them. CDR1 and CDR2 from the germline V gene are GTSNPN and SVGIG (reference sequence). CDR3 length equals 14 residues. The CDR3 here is CACTRTTGWNGYTF. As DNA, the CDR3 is TGTGCCTGCACTCGGACAACAGGGTGGAATGGCTACACCTTC. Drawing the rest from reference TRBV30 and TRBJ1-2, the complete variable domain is SQTIHQWPATLVQPVGSPLSLECTVEGTSNPNLYWYRQAAGRGLQLLFYSVGIGQISSEVPQNLSASRPQDRQFILSSKKLLLSDSGFYLCACTRTTGWNGYTFGSGTRLTVV.

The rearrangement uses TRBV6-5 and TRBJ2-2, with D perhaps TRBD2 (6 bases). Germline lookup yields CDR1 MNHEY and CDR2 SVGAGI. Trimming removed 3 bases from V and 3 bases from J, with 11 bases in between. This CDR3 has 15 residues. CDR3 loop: CASSYVGGDTGELFF. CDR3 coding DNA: TGTGCCAGCAGTTATGTGGGGGGAGACACCGGGGAGCTGTTTTTT.

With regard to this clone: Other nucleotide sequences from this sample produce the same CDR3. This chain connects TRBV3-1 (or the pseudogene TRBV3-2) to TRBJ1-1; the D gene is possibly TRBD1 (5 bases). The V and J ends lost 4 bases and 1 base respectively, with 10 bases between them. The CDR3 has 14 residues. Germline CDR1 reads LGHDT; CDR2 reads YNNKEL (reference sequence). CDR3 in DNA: TGTGCCAGCAGCCCGGGACTCGGGAACACTGAAGCTTTCTTT. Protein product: CASSPGLGNTEAFF.

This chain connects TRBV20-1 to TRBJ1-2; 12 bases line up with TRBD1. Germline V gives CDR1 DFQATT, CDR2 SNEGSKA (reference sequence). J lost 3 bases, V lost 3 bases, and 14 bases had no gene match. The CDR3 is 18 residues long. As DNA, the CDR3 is TGCAGTGCTAGTCTTAAGGGACAGGGGGCGCATGAGGACTATGGCTACACCTTC. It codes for CSASLKGQGAHEDYGYTF.

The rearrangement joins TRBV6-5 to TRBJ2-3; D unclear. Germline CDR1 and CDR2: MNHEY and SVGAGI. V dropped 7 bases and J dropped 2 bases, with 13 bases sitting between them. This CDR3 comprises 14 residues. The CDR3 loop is CASTASPNTDTQYF. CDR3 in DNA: TGTGCCAGCACGGCCTCCCCAAACACAGATACGCAGTATTTT.

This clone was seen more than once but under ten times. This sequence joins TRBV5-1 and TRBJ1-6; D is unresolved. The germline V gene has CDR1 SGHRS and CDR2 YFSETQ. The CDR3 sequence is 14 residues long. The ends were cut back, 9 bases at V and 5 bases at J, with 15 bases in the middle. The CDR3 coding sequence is TGCGCCACGAAAAAAGATGGCGATAATTCACCCCTCCACTTT. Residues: CATKKDGDNSPLHF.

CDR3 coding DNA: TGTGCCAGCAGCCGACCGGGACTAGCTACCCCCGAGGCGCGCGGGGCCAACGTCCTGACTTTC. Encoded protein: CASSRPGLATPEARGANVLTF. The chain employs TRBV14 and TRBJ2-6; 9 bases match TRBD2. This CDR3 has 21 residues. Germline V CDR1 and CDR2: SGHDN, FVKESK. V lost 4 bases, J lost 4 bases, and 20 bases stayed unmatched.

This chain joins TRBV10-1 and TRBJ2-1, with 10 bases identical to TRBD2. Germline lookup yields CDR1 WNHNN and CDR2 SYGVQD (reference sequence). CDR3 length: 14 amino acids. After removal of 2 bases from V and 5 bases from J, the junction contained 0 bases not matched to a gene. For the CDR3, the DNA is TGCGCCAGCAGTGAGACTAGCGGGAACAATGAGCAGTTCTTC. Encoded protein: CASSETSGNNEQFF.

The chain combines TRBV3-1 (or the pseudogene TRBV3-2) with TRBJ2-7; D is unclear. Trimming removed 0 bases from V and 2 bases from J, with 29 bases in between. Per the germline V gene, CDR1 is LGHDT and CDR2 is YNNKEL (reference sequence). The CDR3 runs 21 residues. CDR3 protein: CASSQDPLVVGWGIQTYEQYF. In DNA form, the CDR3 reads TGTGCCAGCAGCCAAGACCCTTTGGTGGTTGGGTGGGGAATTCAAACCTACGAGCAGTACTTC.

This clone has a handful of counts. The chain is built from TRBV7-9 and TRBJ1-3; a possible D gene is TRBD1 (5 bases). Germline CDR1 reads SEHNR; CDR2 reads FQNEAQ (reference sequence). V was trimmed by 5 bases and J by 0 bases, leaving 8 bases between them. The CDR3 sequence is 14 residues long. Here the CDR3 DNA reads TGTGCCAGCAGCACCGGGGGCTCTGGAAACACCATATATTTT. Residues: CASSTGGSGNTIYF.

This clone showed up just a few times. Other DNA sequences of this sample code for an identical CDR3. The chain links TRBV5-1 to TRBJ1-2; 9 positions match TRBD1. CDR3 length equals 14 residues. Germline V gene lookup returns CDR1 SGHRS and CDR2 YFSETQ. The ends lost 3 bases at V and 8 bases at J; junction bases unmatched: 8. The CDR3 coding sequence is TGCGCCAGCAGCTCGACAGGGGGTTCGGTCGGCTACACCTTC. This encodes CASSSTGGSVGYTF.

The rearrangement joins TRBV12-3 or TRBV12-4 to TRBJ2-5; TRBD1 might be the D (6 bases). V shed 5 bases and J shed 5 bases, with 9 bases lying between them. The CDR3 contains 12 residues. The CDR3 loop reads CASSLTGETQYF. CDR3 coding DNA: TGTGCCAGCAGTCTAACAGGGGAGACCCAGTACTTC.

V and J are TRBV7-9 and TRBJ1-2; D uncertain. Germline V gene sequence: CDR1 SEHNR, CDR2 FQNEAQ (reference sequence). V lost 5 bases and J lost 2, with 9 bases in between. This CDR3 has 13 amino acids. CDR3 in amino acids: CASSPRGNYGYTF. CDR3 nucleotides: TGTGCCAGCAGCCCCAGAGGCAACTATGGCTACACCTTC.

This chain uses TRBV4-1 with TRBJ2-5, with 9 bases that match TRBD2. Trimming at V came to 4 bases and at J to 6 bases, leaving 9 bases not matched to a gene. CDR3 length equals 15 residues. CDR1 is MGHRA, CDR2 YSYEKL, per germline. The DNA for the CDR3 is TGCGCCAGCAGCCCGACGGGTGCGGGAGGGAAGACCCAGTACTTC. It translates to CASSPTGAGGKTQYF.

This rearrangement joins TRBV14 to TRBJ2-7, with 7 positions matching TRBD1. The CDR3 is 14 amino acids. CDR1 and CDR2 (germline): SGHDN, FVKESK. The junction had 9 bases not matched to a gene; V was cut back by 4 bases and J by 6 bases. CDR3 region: CASSLKNRGSEQYF. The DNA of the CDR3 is TGTGCCAGCAGCCTAAAGAACAGGGGATCCGAGCAGTACTTC.

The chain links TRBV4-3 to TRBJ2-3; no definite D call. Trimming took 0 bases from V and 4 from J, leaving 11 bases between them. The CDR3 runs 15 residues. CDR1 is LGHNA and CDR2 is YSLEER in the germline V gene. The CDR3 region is CASSQEVAFPDTQYF. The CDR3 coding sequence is TGCGCCAGCAGCCAAGAGGTTGCTTTCCCAGATACGCAGTATTTT.

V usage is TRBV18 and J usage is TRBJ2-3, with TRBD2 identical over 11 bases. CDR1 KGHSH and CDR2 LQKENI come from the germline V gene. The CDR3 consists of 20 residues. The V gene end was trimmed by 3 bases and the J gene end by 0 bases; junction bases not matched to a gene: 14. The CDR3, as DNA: TGTGCCAGCTCACCGGGCGTGGAGGCTAGCGGGAGGCTAAGCACAGATACGCAGTATTTT. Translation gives CASSPGVEASGRLSTDTQYF.

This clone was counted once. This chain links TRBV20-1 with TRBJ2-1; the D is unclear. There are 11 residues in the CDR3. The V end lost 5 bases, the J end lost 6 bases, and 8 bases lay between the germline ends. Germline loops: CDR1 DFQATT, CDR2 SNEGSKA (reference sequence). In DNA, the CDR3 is TGCAGTGCTCCTCGGGCCAATGAGCAGTTCTTC. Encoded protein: CSAPRANEQFF.

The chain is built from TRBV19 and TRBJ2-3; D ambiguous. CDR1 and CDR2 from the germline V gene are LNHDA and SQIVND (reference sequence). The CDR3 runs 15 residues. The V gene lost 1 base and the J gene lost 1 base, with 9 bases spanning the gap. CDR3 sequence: CASSIGDGRTDTQYF. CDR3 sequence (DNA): TGTGCCAGTAGTATAGGTGACGGCCGCACAGATACGCAGTATTTT.

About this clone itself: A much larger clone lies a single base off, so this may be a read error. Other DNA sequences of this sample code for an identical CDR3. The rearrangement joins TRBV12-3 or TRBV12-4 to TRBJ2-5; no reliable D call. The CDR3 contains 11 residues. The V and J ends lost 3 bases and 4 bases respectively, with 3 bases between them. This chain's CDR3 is CASSFRETQYF. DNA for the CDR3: TGTGCCAGCAGTTTCAGAGAGACCCAGTACTTC.

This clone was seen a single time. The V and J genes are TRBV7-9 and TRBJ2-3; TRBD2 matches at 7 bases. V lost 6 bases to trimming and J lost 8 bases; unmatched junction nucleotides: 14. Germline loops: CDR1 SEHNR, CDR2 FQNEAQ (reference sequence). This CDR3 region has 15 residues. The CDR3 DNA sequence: TGTGCCAGCAGTAGCCTAGCGGACCCTTACGGTACGCAGTATTTT. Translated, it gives CASSSLADPYGTQYF.

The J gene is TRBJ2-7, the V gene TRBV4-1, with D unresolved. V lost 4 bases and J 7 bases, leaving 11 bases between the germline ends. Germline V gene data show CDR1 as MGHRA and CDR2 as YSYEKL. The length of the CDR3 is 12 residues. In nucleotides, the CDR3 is TGCGCCAGCAGCCCAGACTTCGGAGAGCAGTACTTC. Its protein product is CASSPDFGEQYF.